Listed here are 27 T cell receptor beta chains from one sample, sequenced in a study of radiotherapy plus CTLA-4 blockade in lung cancer. TCRdb keeps only in-frame clones here, not all; method: immunoSEQ multiplex PCR. This table holds roughly 97,000 clones, roughly 74% found once. Sequenced here: peripheral blood, sampled from a patient treated with radiotherapy plus ipilimumab. Source of these receptors: a human donor with non-small cell lung cancer who had a partial response to radiotherapy plus ipilimumab. Some clones in this sample may be carry-over from other donors' samples.

The CDR3 bases are TGCGCCAGCAGCGTAGGACAGGGTGTCACTGAAGCTTTCTTT. This translates into CASSVGQGVTEAFF. The chain recombines TRBV5-1 with TRBJ1-1; 8 bases map to TRBD1. CDR1 is SGHRS, CDR2 YFSETQ, per germline. This CDR3 spans 14 amino acids. Germline trimming cut 4 bases from V and 4 bases from J; bases unmatched to any gene: 6.

V usage is TRBV7-3 and J usage is TRBJ2-3; 7 nucleotides agree with TRBD2. Germline V CDR1 and CDR2: SGHTA, FQGTGA. The CDR3 extends over 15 amino acids. V shed 5 bases, J shed 4 bases, and the junction held 9 bases outside the gene matches. The chain's CDR3 is CASSERGLIPDTQYF. DNA for the CDR3: TGTGCCAGCAGCGAGAGGGGACTAATCCCAGATACGCAGTATTTT.

The chain employs TRBV7-2 and TRBJ1-2, with D hard to call. Germline V gene sequence: CDR1 SGHTA, CDR2 FQGNSA. The CDR3 is 14 amino acids. With 0 bases removed from V and 2 bases from J, the gap between germline ends came to 7 bases. The CDR3 DNA reads TGTGCCAGCAGCTTAGCCGGGAACAACTATGGCTACACCTTC. Protein: CASSLAGNNYGYTF.

The table lists this clone with a few counts. The gene calls are TRBV19 and TRBJ1-5; TRBD1 agrees at 9 bases. This CDR3 has 16 amino acids. V lost 4 bases and J lost 0; bases outside the gene matches: 4. Germline V gives CDR1 LNHDA, CDR2 SQIVND (reference sequence). CDR3 protein: CASSRGQGNSNQPQHF. DNA of the CDR3: TGTGCCAGTAGTAGGGGACAGGGAAATAGCAATCAGCCCCAGCATTTT.

This clone appeared once. This chain uses TRBV11-2 with TRBJ2-5; D uncertain. CDR1 and CDR2 (germline): SGHAT, FQNNGV. The CDR3 spans 12 residues. The ends were cut back, 5 bases at V and 3 bases at J, with 7 bases in the middle. The CDR3 spells CASSRSKETQYF. In DNA form, the CDR3 reads TGTGCCAGCAGCCGCAGTAAAGAGACCCAGTACTTC.

The chain links TRBV6-5 to TRBJ2-7, with 7 positions matching TRBD2. The germline gives CDR1 MNHEY, CDR2 SVGAGI. The length of the CDR3 is 15 residues. The trim removed 3 bases at V and 2 bases at J, leaving 7 bases unmatched. The CDR3 coding sequence is TGTGCCAGCAGTTATAGCGGACTAGGGCCCTACGAGCAGTACTTC. Amino acid sequence: CASSYSGLGPYEQYF.

This chain joins TRBV4-2 and TRBJ2-7; 9 nucleotides agree with TRBD2. V lost 3 bases and J lost 2; bases outside the gene matches: 5. Germline V gene data show CDR1 as LGHNA and CDR2 as YNFKEQ. The CDR3 is 15 residues long. The CDR3 region is CASSHERTSAYEQYF. As DNA, the CDR3 is TGTGCCAGCAGCCACGAAAGGACTAGCGCCTACGAGCAGTACTTC.

The J gene is TRBJ2-7, the V gene TRBV15, with 7 bases matching TRBD1. V lost 9 bases and J lost 0; bases outside the gene matches: 8. This CDR3 has 14 amino acids. Looked up from germline, CDR1 is LNHNV and CDR2 is YYDKDF (reference sequence). In DNA form, the CDR3 reads TGTGCCACTTCTATCGGGACAGCCTCCTACGAGCAGTACTTC. Its protein is CATSIGTASYEQYF.

V is TRBV19 and J is TRBJ2-4; 8 positions match TRBD1. Germline values: CDR1 LNHDA, CDR2 SQIVND (reference sequence). This CDR3 region has 13 residues. Trimming removed 6 bases from V and 5 bases from J; junction bases left unmatched: 3. CDR3 DNA sequence: TGTGCCAGTAGCGTACAGGGGGAAAACATTCAGTACTTC. Its translation is CASSVQGENIQYF.

This clone is classed as medium-sized (0.01 to 0.1%). The CDR3 protein is CASSLGPSPYNEQFF. CDR3 bases: TGTGCCAGCAGCCTGGGCCCTAGCCCCTACAATGAGCAGTTCTTC. J is TRBJ2-1 and V is TRBV7-8; weak D call: TRBD2 (5 bases). The CDR3 sequence is 15 residues long. Trimming took off 5 bases at V and 2 bases at J, with 13 bases between the two ends. Germline V gene data show CDR1 as SGHVS and CDR2 as FQNEAQ.

V gene TRBV5-6 combines with J gene TRBJ1-6; 11 nucleotides agree with TRBD1. The CDR3 totals 17 residues. From germline, CDR1 is SGHDT and CDR2 YYEEEE. The junction had 12 bases not matched to a gene; V was cut back by 5 bases and J by 8 bases. The CDR3 is CASSFSGDRGSYSPLHF. The CDR3 coding sequence is TGTGCCAGCAGTTTTAGTGGGGACAGGGGGTCTTATTCACCCCTCCACTTT.

This chain connects TRBV21-1 to TRBJ2-3; the D call of TRBD2 is as the table states it, not checked on the DNA. TRBV21-1 is labeled a pseudogene. The CDR3 length is 16 residues. The CDR3 is CASSRTRIVLPDTQYF. CDR3 in DNA: TGTGCCAGCAGCCGGACTAGAATAGTGCTTCCAGATACGCAGTATTTT.

The chain recombines TRBV7-2 with TRBJ2-5, with 7 bases aligning to TRBD2. The CDR3 is made up of 13 amino acids. Trimming removed 5 bases from V and 7 bases from J; junction bases left unmatched: 7. Looked up from germline, CDR1 is SGHTA and CDR2 is FQGNSA. CDR3 nucleotides: TGTGCCAGCAGCAGCGGGACTGTAGGGACCCAGTACTTC. Translated: CASSSGTVGTQYF. The complete variable domain, with remaining parts taken from reference TRBV7-2 and TRBJ2-5, reads GAGVSQSPSNKVTEKGKDVELRCDPISGHTALYWYRQSLGQGLEFLIYFQGNSAPDKSGLPSDRFSAERTGGSVSTLTIQRTQQEDSAVYLCASSSGTVGTQYFGPGTRLLVL.

The chain employs TRBV5-1 and TRBJ1-2; the D gene is possibly TRBD1 (5 bases). Trimming took off 0 bases at V and 7 bases at J, with 16 bases between the two ends. This CDR3 has 15 residues. Germline CDR1 and CDR2: SGHRS and YFSETQ. CDR3 nucleotide sequence: TGCGCCAGCAGCTTGGATCAGGGTGGGCGTGGTGGCTACACCTTC. As protein: CASSLDQGGRGGYTF.

This clone occurred a few times. This chain connects TRBV6-6 to TRBJ1-4, with D uncertain. Germline V gives CDR1 MNHNY, CDR2 SVGAGI (reference sequence). V was shortened by 2 bases and J by 11 bases, with 6 bases between the two germline ends. The CDR3 consists of 11 residues. Written as DNA, the CDR3 is TGTGCCAGCAGTTACGGCTCGAAACTGTTTTTT. This gives the protein CASSYGSKLFF.

This clone was counted many times. The chain recombines TRBV5-1 with TRBJ2-1; D is undetermined. Per the germline V gene, CDR1 is SGHRS and CDR2 is YFSETQ. V gave up 7 bases and J gave up 5 bases, with 16 bases separating them. The CDR3 runs 14 residues. The DNA for the CDR3 is TGCGCCAGCGCAAAAAGCAGCGCTAACAATGAGCAGTTCTTC. As protein: CASAKSSANNEQFF.

In its sample, this clone was seen once. The chain is built from TRBV10-1 and TRBJ2-7; D ambiguous. Trimming removed 2 bases at V and 5 bases at J, with 16 bases between. Germline loops: CDR1 WNHNN, CDR2 SYGVQD (reference sequence). The CDR3 runs 15 residues. CDR3 DNA sequence: TGCGCCAGCAGTGAGGGTCTTACAGATCACCACGAGCAGTACTTC. Residues: CASSEGLTDHHEQYF.

V is TRBV7-9 and J is TRBJ1-1; TRBD1 matches at 7 bases. The CDR3 is 16 amino acids. The junction had 13 bases not matched to a gene; V was cut back by 4 bases and J by 5 bases. CDR1 is SEHNR, CDR2 FQNEAQ, per germline (reference sequence). The CDR3 DNA reads TGTGCCAGCAGCTCAACCTTGACAGGGTCGGGAACTGAAGCTTTCTTT. Its translation: CASSSTLTGSGTEAFF.

This clone was counted only a few times. The chain carries TRBV12-5 and TRBJ1-1; no clear D. The CDR3 has 13 residues. Germline V lookup: CDR1 LGHNT, CDR2 FRNRAP. V dropped 2 bases and J dropped 2 bases, with 6 bases sitting between them. CDR3 in amino acids: CASGLNSNTEAFF. The DNA for the CDR3 is TGTGCTAGTGGTTTGAACTCAAACACTGAAGCTTTCTTT. Full variable domain (outside the CDR3, taken from reference TRBV12-5 and TRBJ1-1): DARVTQTPRHKVTEMGQEVTMRCQPILGHNTVFWYRQTMMQGLELLAYFRNRAPLDDSGMPKDRFSAEMPDATLATLKIQPSEPRDSAVYFCASGLNSNTEAFFGQGTRLTVV.

The chain recombines TRBV28 with TRBJ2-2; D is possibly TRBD2 (7 bases). CDR1 is MDHEN, CDR2 SYDVKM, per germline. This CDR3 contains 17 residues. Between the trimmed V and J ends, which lost 5 bases and 3 bases, there was a span of 19 bases. The CDR3 loop reads CASSVTVRGADTGELFF. DNA of the CDR3: TGTGCCAGCAGTGTTACGGTTCGGGGGGCCGACACCGGGGAGCTGTTTTTT.

V usage is TRBV6-1 and J usage is TRBJ1-2, with D perhaps matching TRBD1 (5 bases). The CDR3 is 16 residues long. CDR1 MNHNS and CDR2 SASEGT come from the germline V gene. The V gene lost 2 bases and the J gene lost 5 bases, with 18 bases spanning the gap. CDR3 coding DNA: TGTGCCAGCAGTGAACTAGGAGAGCGGGGGAGATATGGCTACACCTTC. Translation gives CASSELGERGRYGYTF.

V is TRBV27 and J is TRBJ2-3; TRBD2 matches at 8 bases. Per germline, CDR1 MNHEY and CDR2 SMNVEV (reference sequence). This CDR3 is 17 amino acids long. The J segment lost 2 bases and the V segment lost 3 bases, leaving 10 bases of the junction unmatched. CDR3 in amino acids: CASSFILPGGPTDTQYF. CDR3 nucleotide sequence: TGTGCCAGCAGTTTCATCTTACCGGGGGGGCCCACAGATACGCAGTATTTT.

The CDR3 is CASSWTAQETQYF. As DNA, the CDR3 is TGTGCCAGTAGTTGGACAGCCCAAGAGACCCAGTACTTC. V usage is TRBV19 and J usage is TRBJ2-5, with D perhaps matching TRBD1 (6 bases). From germline, CDR1 is LNHDA and CDR2 SQIVND (reference sequence). The CDR3 has 13 residues. V lost 5 bases, J lost 1 base, and 8 bases lay in between.

This sequence joins TRBV7-2 and TRBJ2-7; 9 nucleotides align to TRBD2. Germline trimming cut 4 bases from V and 2 bases from J; bases unmatched to any gene: 3. Germline values: CDR1 SGHTA, CDR2 FQGNSA. The CDR3 consists of 14 residues. CDR3 amino acids: CASSSSGGTYEQYF. The CDR3 bases are TGTGCCAGCAGCTCCAGCGGGGGGACCTACGAGCAGTACTTC.

V usage is TRBV7-2 and J usage is TRBJ2-3; 14 bases align to TRBD2. V gave up 8 bases and J gave up 1 base; unmatched junction bases: 2. Germline V gives CDR1 SGHTA, CDR2 FQGNSA. CDR3 size: 15 residues. CDR3 region: CASGLAGGRTDTQYF. In DNA, the CDR3 is TGTGCCAGCGGACTAGCGGGGGGACGCACAGATACGCAGTATTTT.

This chain uses TRBV27 with TRBJ1-4, with 8 bases identical to TRBD1. Losses at the gene ends were 7 bases for V and 5 bases for J; bases not matched to a gene: 6. Germline V CDR1 and CDR2: MNHEY, SMNVEV (reference sequence). CDR3 length: 14 residues. CDR3 in DNA: TGTGCCAGCAATCGGACAGGGCCCAATGAAAAACTGTTTTTT. Its protein product is CASNRTGPNEKLFF.

This chain links TRBV5-1 with TRBJ1-1, with TRBD1 identical over 8 bases. J lost 1 base, V lost 0 bases, and 14 bases had no gene match. The CDR3 is 19 amino acids. Germline V gene sequence: CDR1 SGHRS, CDR2 YFSETQ. CDR3 in amino acids: CASSLEGGTGARKNTEAFF. The CDR3 DNA follows: TGCGCCAGCAGCTTGGAAGGGGGGACAGGCGCCAGAAAGAACACTGAAGCTTTCTTT.